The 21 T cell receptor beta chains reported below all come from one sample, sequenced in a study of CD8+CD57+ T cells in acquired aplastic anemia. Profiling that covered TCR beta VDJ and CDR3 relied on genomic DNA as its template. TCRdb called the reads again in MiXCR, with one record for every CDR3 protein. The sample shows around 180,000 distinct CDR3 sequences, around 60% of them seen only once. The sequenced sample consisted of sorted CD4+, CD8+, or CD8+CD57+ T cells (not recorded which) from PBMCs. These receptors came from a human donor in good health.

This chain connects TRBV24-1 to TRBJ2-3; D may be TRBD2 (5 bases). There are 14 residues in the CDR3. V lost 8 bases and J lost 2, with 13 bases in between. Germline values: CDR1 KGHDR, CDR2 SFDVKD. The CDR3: CATTQDWVTDTQYF. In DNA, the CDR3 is TGTGCCACCACCCAGGACTGGGTCACAGATACGCAGTATTTT.

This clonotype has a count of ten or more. This CDR3 reads CASSVGNYGYTF. The CDR3 region has the DNA TGTGCCAGCAGTGTCGGAAACTATGGCTACACCTTC. The V and J genes are TRBV2 and TRBJ1-2, with no clear D. This CDR3 is 12 amino acids long. Germline assignment: CDR1 SNHLY and CDR2 FYNNEI. The V end lost 4 bases, the J end lost 2 bases, and 5 bases lay between the germline ends.

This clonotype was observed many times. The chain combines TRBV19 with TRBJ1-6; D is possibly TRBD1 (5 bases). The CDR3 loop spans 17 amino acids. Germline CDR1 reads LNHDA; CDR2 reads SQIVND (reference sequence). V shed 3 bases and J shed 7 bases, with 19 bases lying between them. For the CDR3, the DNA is TGTGCCAGTAGTATTAGGACAAGTACGATGCGCAATTCACCCCTCCACTTT. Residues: CASSIRTSTMRNSPLHF.

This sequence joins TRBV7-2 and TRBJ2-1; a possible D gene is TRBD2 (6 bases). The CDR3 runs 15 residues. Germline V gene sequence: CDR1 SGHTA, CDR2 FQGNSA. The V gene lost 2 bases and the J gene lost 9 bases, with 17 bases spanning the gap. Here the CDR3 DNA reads TGTGCCAGCAGCTTATCTCCGCGGGGCATCACTGAGCAGTTCTTC. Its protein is CASSLSPRGITEQFF.

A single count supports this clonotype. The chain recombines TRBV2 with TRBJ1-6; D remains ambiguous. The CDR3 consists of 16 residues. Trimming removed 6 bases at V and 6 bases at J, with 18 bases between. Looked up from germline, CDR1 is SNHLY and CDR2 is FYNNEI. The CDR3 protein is CASSEPAVFPNSPLHF. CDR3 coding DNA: TGTGCCAGCAGCGAACCGGCAGTTTTTCCTAATTCACCCCTCCACTTT. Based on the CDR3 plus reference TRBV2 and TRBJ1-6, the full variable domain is EPEVTQTPSHQVTQMGQEVILRCVPISNHLYFYWYRQILGQKVEFLVSFYNNEISEKSEIFDDQFSVERPDGSNFTLKIRSTKLEDSAMYFCASSEPAVFPNSPLHFGNGTRLTVT.

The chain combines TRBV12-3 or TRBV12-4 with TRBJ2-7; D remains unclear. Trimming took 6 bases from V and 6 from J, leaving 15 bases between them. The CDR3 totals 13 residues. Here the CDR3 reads CASRSTSALEQYF. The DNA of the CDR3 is TGTGCCAGCAGATCGACAAGCGCTCTCGAGCAGTACTTC.

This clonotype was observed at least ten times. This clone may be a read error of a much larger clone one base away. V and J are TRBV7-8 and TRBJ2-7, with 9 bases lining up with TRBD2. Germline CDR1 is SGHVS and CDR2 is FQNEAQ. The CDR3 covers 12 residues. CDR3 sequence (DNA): TGTGCCAGCAGCTTAGACGAGCGGGAGGTTCACTTC. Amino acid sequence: CASSLDEREVHF.

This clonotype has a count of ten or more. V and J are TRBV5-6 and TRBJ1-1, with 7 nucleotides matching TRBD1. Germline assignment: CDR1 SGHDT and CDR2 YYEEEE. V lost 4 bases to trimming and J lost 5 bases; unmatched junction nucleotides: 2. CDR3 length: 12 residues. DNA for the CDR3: TGTGCCAGCAGCCAGGGGGGTACTGAAGCTTTCTTT. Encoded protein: CASSQGGTEAFF.

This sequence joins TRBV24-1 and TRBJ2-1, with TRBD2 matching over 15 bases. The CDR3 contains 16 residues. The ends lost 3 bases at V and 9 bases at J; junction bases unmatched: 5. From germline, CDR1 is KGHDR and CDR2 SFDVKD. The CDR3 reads CATSDPGLAGGVEQFF. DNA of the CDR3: TGTGCCACCAGTGATCCCGGACTAGCGGGAGGGGTTGAGCAGTTCTTC.

CDR3 bases: TGTGCCAGTAGTACCCAGGGCGCCGGGGAGCTGTTTTTT. Its translation is CASSTQGAGELFF. The chain uses TRBV19 and TRBJ2-2; D may be TRBD1 (5 bases). Germline CDR1 is LNHDA and CDR2 is SQIVND (reference sequence). The CDR3 sequence is 13 residues long. Trimming took off 4 bases at V and 6 bases at J, with 9 bases between the two ends.

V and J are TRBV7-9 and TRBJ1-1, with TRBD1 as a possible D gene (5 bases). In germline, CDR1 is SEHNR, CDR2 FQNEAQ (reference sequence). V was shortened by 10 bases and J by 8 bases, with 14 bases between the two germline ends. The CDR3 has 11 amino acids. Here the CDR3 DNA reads TGTGCCACCGGGACGGCTAAAGAAGCTTTCTTT. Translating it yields CATGTAKEAFF.

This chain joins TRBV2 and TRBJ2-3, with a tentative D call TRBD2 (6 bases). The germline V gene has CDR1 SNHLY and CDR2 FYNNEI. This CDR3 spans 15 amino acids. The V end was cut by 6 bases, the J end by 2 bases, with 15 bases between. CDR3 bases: TGTGCCAGCAGCCAGAGGGACTCCTCCACAGATACGCAGTATTTT. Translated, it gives CASSQRDSSTDTQYF.

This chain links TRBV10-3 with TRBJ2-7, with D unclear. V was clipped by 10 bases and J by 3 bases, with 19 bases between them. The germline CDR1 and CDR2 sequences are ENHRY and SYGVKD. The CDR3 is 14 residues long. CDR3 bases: TGTGCCACCGGTCGACGAGGTGGGGACTACGAGCAGTACTTC. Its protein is CATGRRGGDYEQYF.

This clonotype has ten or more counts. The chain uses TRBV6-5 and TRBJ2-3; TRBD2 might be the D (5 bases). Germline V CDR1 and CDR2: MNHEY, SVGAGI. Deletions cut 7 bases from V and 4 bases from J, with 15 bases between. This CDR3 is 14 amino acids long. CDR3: CASTAVYSADTQYF. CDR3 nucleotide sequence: TGTGCCAGCACCGCAGTTTATAGCGCAGATACGCAGTATTTT.

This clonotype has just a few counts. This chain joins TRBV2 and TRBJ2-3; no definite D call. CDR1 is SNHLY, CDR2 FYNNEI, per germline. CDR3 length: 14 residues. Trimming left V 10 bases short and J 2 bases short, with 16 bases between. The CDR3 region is CATIRVINTDTQYF. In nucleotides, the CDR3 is TGTGCCACCATAAGAGTGATAAACACAGATACGCAGTATTTT.

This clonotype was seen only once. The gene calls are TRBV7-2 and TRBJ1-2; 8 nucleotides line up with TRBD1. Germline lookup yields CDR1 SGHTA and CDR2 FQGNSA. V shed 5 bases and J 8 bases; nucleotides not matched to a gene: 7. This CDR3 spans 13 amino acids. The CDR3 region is CASSPGQVEGYTF. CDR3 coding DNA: TGTGCCAGCAGCCCGGGACAGGTTGAAGGCTACACCTTC.

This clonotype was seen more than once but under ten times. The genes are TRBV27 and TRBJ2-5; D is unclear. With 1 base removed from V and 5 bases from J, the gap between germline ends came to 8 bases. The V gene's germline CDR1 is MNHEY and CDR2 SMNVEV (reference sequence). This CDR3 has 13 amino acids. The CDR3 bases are TGTGCCAGCAGTTTATTAGAGTCGGAGACCCAGTACTTC. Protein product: CASSLLESETQYF.

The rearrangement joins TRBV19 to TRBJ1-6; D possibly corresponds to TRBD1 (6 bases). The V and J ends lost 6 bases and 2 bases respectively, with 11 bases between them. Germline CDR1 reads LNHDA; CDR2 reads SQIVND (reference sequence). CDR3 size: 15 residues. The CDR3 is CASRQQGTYNSPLHF. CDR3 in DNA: TGTGCCAGTAGGCAACAGGGAACCTATAATTCACCCCTCCACTTT.

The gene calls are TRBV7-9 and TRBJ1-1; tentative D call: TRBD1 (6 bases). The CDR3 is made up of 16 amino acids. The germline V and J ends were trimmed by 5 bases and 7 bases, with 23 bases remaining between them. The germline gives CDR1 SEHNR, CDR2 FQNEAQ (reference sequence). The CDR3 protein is CASSQDTAARTVEAFF. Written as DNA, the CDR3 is TGTGCCAGCAGCCAAGATACGGCCGCTCGGACAGTTGAAGCTTTCTTT.

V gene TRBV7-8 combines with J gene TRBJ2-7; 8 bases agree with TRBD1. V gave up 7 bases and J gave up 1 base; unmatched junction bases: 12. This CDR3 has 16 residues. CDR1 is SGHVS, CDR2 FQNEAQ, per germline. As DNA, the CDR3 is TGTGCCAGCACCGCCCCGAGGACAGGGACTTCCTACGAGCAGTACTTC. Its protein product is CASTAPRTGTSYEQYF.

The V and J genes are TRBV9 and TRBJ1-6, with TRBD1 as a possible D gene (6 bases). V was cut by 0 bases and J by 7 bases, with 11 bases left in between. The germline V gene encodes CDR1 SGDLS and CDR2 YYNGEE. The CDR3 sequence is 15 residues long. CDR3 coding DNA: TGTGCCAGCAGCGTAGCGGGGGGGCCCAATTCACCCCTCCACTTT. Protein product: CASSVAGGPNSPLHF.